This note documents a single T cell receptor beta chain sequence. Its target is not known. The sample originates from a study of vaccination effects on CD4 cells after COVID-19. Study at large: Post-vaccine draws lagged the second dose by a median of 72 days. Each well held around 2 million PBMC cultured with about 10 ug/ml peptides and about 9.7 IU/ml IL-2.

Following an approximately 9-day culture, CD4+ T cells were purified. Infection dated between March and December 2020, before the Alpha, Beta and Delta variants reached the United States. Either the BNT162b2 or mRNA-1273 vaccine was given to participants in two doses. Half-medium replacement with IL-2 medium occurred on days 3 and 7. This table comes from immunoSEQ multiplex PCR, and its TCRdb copy is limited to in-frame clones, with some not included. The repertoire has about 50,000 clones, around 70% of them found once; the top ten carry about 5.4%. CDR3 length: 16 residues. Trimming removed 0 bases from V and 3 bases from J, with 16 bases in between. CDR1 and CDR2 from the germline V gene are SGHRS and YFSETQ.

The material was CD4+ T cells from PBMCs cultured without peptide, obtained after COVID-19 vaccination. The chain has TRBV5-1 and TRBJ2-7; weak D call: TRBD2 (6 bases). The receptor was isolated from a human donor who had a prior SARS-CoV-2 infection. Here the CDR3 DNA reads TGCGCCAGCAGCTTGGCCTGGGGGGAAAGGGACTACGAGCAGTACTTC. It translates to CASSLAWGERDYEQYF.